This TCR beta chain is drawn from a study of CD8 T cells in Susac syndrome. Roughly 0.45 to 1 ug RNA was reverse transcribed with random hexamers. The method of amplification for TCR beta CDR3 was immunoSEQ multiplex PCR, covering 54 Vbeta and 13 Jbeta. Each CDR3 protein gets one entry after TCRdb re-called the immunoSEQ multiplex PCR reads with MiXCR. The sample has more than 70,000 distinct CDR3 sequences, 90% to 95% seen once. V was cut by 3 bases and J by 1 base, with 10 bases left in between. From germline, CDR1 is MNHEY and CDR2 SMNVEV (reference sequence). The length of the CDR3 is 14 residues.

The sequencing input was CD8+ T cells from PBMCs. The chain couples TRBV27 to TRBJ2-7; TRBD2 is a possible D gene (5 bases). The TCR sequence derives from a human donor with multiple sclerosis. CDR3 protein: CASSFSGESYEQYF. CDR3 coding DNA: TGTGCCAGCAGTTTTTCCGGGGAGTCCTACGAGCAGTACTTC.